Listed below are T cell receptor beta chains from one sample, sequenced in a study of blood T cells in healthy people across ages. TCRdb re-derived calls from the 5' RACE reads in MiXCR, one entry per CDR3 protein. The sample consists of more than 800,000 distinct CDR3 sequences, roughly 26% of them appearing once. The sample was blood. These receptors were taken from a woman of 80 years or more in good health. Both conserved end residues are part of each CDR3. D genes are given only for firm matches. Size is stated for part of the rows, as once, few or many counts, or as a class when the clone is expanded.

clone_size d_call j_call v_call cdr3_nt cdr3_aa
many TRBD1 TRBJ1-2 TRBV10-3 TGTGCCATCAGTGAGGACAGGGCAGGAGATGGCTACACCTTC CAISEDRAGDGYTF
many - TRBJ2-3 TRBV6-5 TGTGCCAGCAGTTACCGACGGGGTACAGATACGCAGTATTTT CASSYRRGTDTQYF
many - TRBJ1-1 TRBV12-3/TRBV12-4 TGTGCCAGCAGTTTAGGAAAGCTGAACACTGAAGCTTTCTTT CASSLGKLNTEAFF
many TRBD1 TRBJ2-7 TRBV7-2 TGTGCCAGCAGCTGGGGACAGGCAACGGGAATCCAGTACTTC CASSWGQATGIQYF
- - TRBJ1-6 TRBV7-9 TGTGCCAGCAGCTTAGAACTGAGTCTTTCACCCCTCCACTTT CASSLELSLSPLHF
- - TRBJ2-6 TRBV2 TGTGCCAGCAGTGAAATGGGGGCGCCGTCTGGGGCCAACGTCCTGACTTTC CASSEMGAPSGANVLTF
few TRBD2 TRBJ2-3 TRBV24-1 TGTGCCACCAGTGAGGGAGCGGGGGGGCCTTTGGTTAGCACAGATACGCAGTATTTT CATSEGAGGPLVSTDTQYF
many - TRBJ2-5 TRBV5-1 TGCGCCAGCAGCACCTGGACGATCCAAGAGACCCAGTACTTC CASSTWTIQETQYF
- TRBD2 TRBJ2-7 TRBV20-1 TGCAGTGCTCCGCGGGGGAGCTCCTACAATGAGCAGTACTTC CSAPRGSSYNEQYF
many TRBD1 TRBJ2-3 TRBV9 TGTGCCAGCAGCTTCTCAGGGGGCCAAGATACGCAGTATTTT CASSFSGGQDTQYF
- - TRBJ2-6 TRBV9 TGTGCCAGCAGCGTAGGGGTGTCTGGGGCCAACGTCCTGACTTTC CASSVGVSGANVLTF
- - TRBJ2-1 TRBV6-2/TRBV6-3 TGTGCCAGCAGCCGGCTGATCGGGGAAGGCGAGACCCAGTTCTTC CASSRLIGEGETQFF
few - TRBJ1-2 TRBV3-1 TGTGCCAGCAGCCAAGAGGGGCTACCTTCTAGCTACACCTTC CASSQEGLPSSYTF
- - TRBJ1-5 TRBV30 TGTGCCTGGCGGGGACCGAGGAGCAATCAGCCCCAGCATTTT CAWRGPRSNQPQHF
few - TRBJ1-4 TRBV6-1 TGTGCCAGCAGTGAACTCCAGGGATTCAATGAAAAACTGTTTTTT CASSELQGFNEKLFF
many - TRBJ2-3 TRBV5-1 TGCGCCAGCAGCTTAGGTCCCGGGGGCGATTCAGATACGCAGTATTTT CASSLGPGGDSDTQYF
many TRBD1 TRBJ1-6 TRBV6-2/TRBV6-3 TGTGCCAGCAGTTATTTTCGAGGCCAGGACAGGGGGCGGAATTCACCCCTCCACTTT CASSYFRGQDRGRNSPLHF
many TRBD1 TRBJ1-2 TRBV7-2 TGTGCCAGCAGCTCCTCACAGGGGGCGGGTGGCTACACCTTC CASSSSQGAGGYTF
once - TRBJ2-3 TRBV12-3/TRBV12-4 TGTGCCAGCAGTTTAGCGGGCACGGGGGGCACAGATACGCAGTATTTT CASSLAGTGGTDTQYF
- TRBD2 TRBJ2-3 TRBV24-1 TGTGCCTCCCGCCGGACTAGCGGGGGTTCTAGCACAGATACGCAGTATTTT CASRRTSGGSSTDTQYF
- - TRBJ1-1 TRBV6-2/TRBV6-3 TGTGCCAGCAGCCCACGGGGCGGCCTAGAAGCTTTCTTT CASSPRGGLEAFF
many - TRBJ2-7 TRBV12-3/TRBV12-4 TGTGCCAGCAGTTTAAGCTTTGGCTACGAGCAGTACTTC CASSLSFGYEQYF
- TRBD1 TRBJ2-7 TRBV10-3 TGTGCCATCAGTGACCTGACAGGGGGGAGTGAGCAGTACTTC CAISDLTGGSEQYF
many TRBD2 TRBJ2-1 TRBV10-3 TGTGCCATCAGTGAGCCAGGACTAGCGGGGGGGTATGAGCAGTTCTTC CAISEPGLAGGYEQFF
- - TRBJ2-7 TRBV7-2 TGTGCCAGCAGCTTAGGGCTCGTCAATGAGCAGTACTTC CASSLGLVNEQYF
- - TRBJ1-2 TRBV24-1 TGTGCCACCAGTGATTTGCGATTTAGCGGCTACACCTTC CATSDLRFSGYTF
- TRBD1 TRBJ1-5 TRBV24-1 TGTGTCACCAGTCCGGGACAGGGGGTTTTCAGCAATCAGCCCCAGCATTTT CVTSPGQGVFSNQPQHF
many - TRBJ1-1 TRBV6-5 TGTGCCAGCAGTTACTCGAATACAGCTTTCTTT CASSYSNTAFF
many - TRBJ1-1 TRBV20-1 TGCAGTGCTAGGAGATCATGGGAAGCTTTCTTT CSARRSWEAFF
many - TRBJ2-5 TRBV7-9 TGTGCCAGCAGCAAACCGGGCTTTCCGAGACAAGAGACCCAGTACTTC CASSKPGFPRQETQYF
many - TRBJ2-1 TRBV6-4 TGTGCCAGCTGTTACCGGGACTTCAATGAGCAGTTCTTC CASCYRDFNEQFF
- - TRBJ1-2 TRBV11-1 TGTGCCAGCAGCGTAGGCCGGGGAAGGGGCTGTGGCTACACCTTC CASSVGRGRGCGYTF
- TRBD1 TRBJ1-5 TRBV6-1 TGTGCCAGCAGTGAAAAGGCAGGGGGGACAGGCAATCAGCCCCAGCATTTT CASSEKAGGTGNQPQHF
few TRBD1 TRBJ1-1 TRBV5-1 TGCGCCAGCAGCTTGGTACCGGGACAGAATATGAACACTGAAGCTTTCTTT CASSLVPGQNMNTEAFF
many - TRBJ1-6 TRBV29-1 TGCAGCGTCCGATGGGGTGATAATTCACCCCTCCACTTT CSVRWGDNSPLHF
- - TRBJ1-1 TRBV29-1 TGCAGCGCGGGACGGTCGAACACTGAAGCTTTCTTT CSAGRSNTEAFF
many - TRBJ1-2 TRBV29-1 TGCAGCCTTGTCCAGGGTAACTATGGCTACACCTTC CSLVQGNYGYTF
- TRBD2 TRBJ2-1 TRBV2 TGTGCCAGCAGTGTGGGGTCGCTAGCGGGGGTGGATGAGCAGTTCTTC CASSVGSLAGVDEQFF
many - TRBJ2-4 TRBV20-1 TGCAGTGCTAGAAGCCATATAGTAAACATTCAGTACTTC CSARSHIVNIQYF
- - TRBJ2-4 TRBV3-1 TGTGCCAGCAGCCAAGAGAGGGGGAGGGACATTCAGTACTTC CASSQERGRDIQYF
many TRBD1 TRBJ2-1 TRBV18 TGTGCCAGCTCACCGGACAGGGAGCGCAATGAGCAGTTCTTC CASSPDRERNEQFF
- - TRBJ2-3 TRBV21-1 TGTGCCAGCAGCCCCCCGCGATGTGGGAGCACAGATACGCAGTATTTT CASSPPRCGSTDTQYF
- - TRBJ1-6 TRBV20-1 TGCAGTGCTAGGGACGGAGGTACTTCACCCCTCCACTTT CSARDGGTSPLHF
many TRBD1 TRBJ2-1 TRBV27 TGTGCCAGCAGTTTAGGGTCCGGGACAGGGGGTCTAAAGGAGCAGTTCTTC CASSLGSGTGGLKEQFF
- TRBD2 TRBJ2-3 TRBV5-1 TGCGCCAGCAGCTCTACCGCTAGCGGGGGGACAGATACGCGGTATTTT CASSSTASGGTDTRYF
many - TRBJ2-5 TRBV7-9 TGTGCCAGCAGCTTAAAAGGATCATATGAGACCCAGTACTTC CASSLKGSYETQYF
- - TRBJ1-6 TRBV6-6 TGTGCCAGCAGTTACCCACCCAGTGCCCGGGGTAATTCACCCCCCCACTTT CASSYPPSARGNSPPHF
many - TRBJ2-3 TRBV5-1 TGCGCCAGCAGCCTCAAGTACAGGGACCGAGCGAGCACAGATACGCAGTATTTT CASSLKYRDRASTDTQYF
- - TRBJ1-4 TRBV20-1 TGCAGTGCTAGACCCACGAACGGGTATAATGAAAAACTGTTTTTT CSARPTNGYNEKLFF
- - TRBJ1-1 TRBV10-3 TGTACCGCCAAAGACTTGGCAGACACTGAAGCTTTCTTT CTAKDLADTEAFF
- - TRBJ1-4 TRBV29-1 TGCAGCGTTTCCACAGGGTTCACTAATGGAAAACTGTTTTTT CSVSTGFTNGKLFF
many - TRBJ2-5 TRBV25-1 TGTGCCAGCAGTAACGGCTGGGAGACCCAGTACTTC CASSNGWETQYF